Presented here are 16 T cell receptor beta chains from one specimen sequenced in a study of blood T cell repertoires in COVID-19. Using immunoSEQ multiplex PCR, the repertoire was profiled, and TCRdb retains in-frame clones only, with some absent. The profile shows 310,000 or so clones, around 92% of them singletons. The sequenced material came from peripheral blood. Every receptor here comes from a man younger than 30 who had recovered from COVID-19.

In this sample, this clone turned up a few times. At the DNA level, this CDR3 is encoded by other sequences in the same sample as well. The V and J genes are TRBV6-5 and TRBJ1-2; 9 nucleotides agree with TRBD1. The germline V gene has CDR1 MNHEY and CDR2 SVGAGI. V lost 5 bases to trimming and J lost 2 bases; unmatched junction nucleotides: 3. This CDR3 is built from 14 residues. Written as DNA, the CDR3 is TGTGCCAGCAGTCCCGGGACAGGGAACTATGGCTACACCTTC. This sequence encodes CASSPGTGNYGYTF.

The rearrangement uses TRBV19 and TRBJ2-1, with 14 bases fitting TRBD2. The CDR3 covers 17 residues. In germline, CDR1 is LNHDA, CDR2 SQIVND (reference sequence). Trimming cost V 4 bases and J 8 bases; bases outside gene matches: 10. The CDR3 DNA sequence: TGTGCCAGTAGTACCCTGAGGCGACTAGCGGGGGGGGATGAGCAGTTCTTC. It yields the protein CASSTLRRLAGGDEQFF.

The rearrangement uses TRBV10-1 and TRBJ2-1, with 12 bases matching TRBD2. V lost 2 bases to trimming and J lost 4 bases; unmatched junction nucleotides: 3. The germline V gene encodes CDR1 WNHNN and CDR2 SYGVQD (reference sequence). The CDR3 totals 16 residues. The CDR3 DNA reads as TGCGCCAGCAGTGAGCTAGCGGGAGGGCCGTACAATGAGCAGTTCTTC. Its translation: CASSELAGGPYNEQFF.

The genes are TRBV19 and TRBJ2-3, with 10 bases lining up with TRBD2. V lost 5 bases to trimming and J lost 0 bases; unmatched junction nucleotides: 8. CDR1 LNHDA and CDR2 SQIVND come from the germline V gene (reference sequence). This CDR3 region has 17 residues. CDR3 bases: TGTGCCAGTAGTTCCATTAGCGGGGGGCCCAGCACAGATACGCAGTATTTT. Protein sequence: CASSSISGGPSTDTQYF.

The chain carries TRBV4-2 and TRBJ2-2; 8 positions agree with TRBD2. Germline assignment: CDR1 LGHNA and CDR2 YNFKEQ. V shed 1 base, J shed 7 bases, and the junction held 14 bases outside the gene matches. There are 18 residues in the CDR3. CDR3: CASSQVQGVAGNRGELFF. The CDR3 DNA reads as TGTGCCAGCAGCCAAGTCCAAGGGGTAGCGGGAAATCGCGGGGAGCTGTTTTTT.

J is TRBJ1-4 and V is TRBV19; no reliable D call. The V gene lost 4 bases and the J gene lost 0 bases, with 6 bases spanning the gap. The CDR3 covers 14 residues. The germline gives CDR1 LNHDA, CDR2 SQIVND (reference sequence). The CDR3 region has the DNA TGTGCCAGTAGTACGACAACAACTAATGAAAAACTGTTTTTT. Protein sequence: CASSTTTTNEKLFF.

The chain recombines TRBV9 with TRBJ2-1, with 8 nucleotides matching TRBD2. V shed 4 bases and J 4 bases; nucleotides not matched to a gene: 10. Germline V gene data show CDR1 as SGDLS and CDR2 as YYNGEE. The CDR3 covers 16 residues. This CDR3 reads CASSIRAGASYNEQFF. CDR3 in DNA: TGTGCCAGCAGCATCCGAGCGGGGGCCTCATACAATGAGCAGTTCTTC.

The table lists this clone with a count of one. The chain links TRBV5-1 to TRBJ2-1; 7 bases agree with TRBD1. The CDR3 is 15 amino acids. V was clipped by 4 bases and J by 4 bases; unmatched bases: 8. Germline lookup yields CDR1 SGHRS and CDR2 YFSETQ. The CDR3 DNA sequence: TGCGCCAGCAGCGTCCGGGACAGCCAATACAATGAGCAGTTCTTC. Residues: CASSVRDSQYNEQFF.

The rearrangement links TRBV30 to TRBJ1-1, with D unclear. There are 13 residues in the CDR3. V was clipped by 0 bases and J by 4 bases, with 9 bases between them. Germline-derived CDR1 and CDR2 are GTSNPN and SVGIG (reference sequence). CDR3 in DNA: TGTGCCTGGAGTGTCGGGGATGTCACTGAAGCTTTCTTT. This translates into CAWSVGDVTEAFF.

This chain's CDR3 is CASSPRDRGDNQPQHF. The CDR3 coding sequence is TGTGCCAGCTCACCACGCGACAGGGGAGACAATCAGCCCCAGCATTTT. The rearrangement uses TRBV18 and TRBJ1-5, with 8 bases matching TRBD1. Germline V gene data show CDR1 as KGHSH and CDR2 as LQKENI. CDR3 size: 16 residues. After removal of 1 base from V and 3 bases from J, the junction contained 5 bases not matched to a gene.

This chain connects TRBV10-2 to TRBJ1-6; a possible D gene is TRBD1 (5 bases). Germline-derived CDR1 and CDR2 are WSHSY and SAAADI. The CDR3 is made up of 14 amino acids. V was clipped by 7 bases and J by 10 bases, with 17 bases between them. CDR3 sequence reads: CASKGVLTPSPLHF. The CDR3 DNA reads TGCGCCAGCAAAGGGGTCCTGACGCCCTCACCCCTCCACTTT.

The V and J genes are TRBV11-2 and TRBJ1-1; D is uncertain. This CDR3 spans 13 amino acids. The germline V and J ends were trimmed by 5 bases and 8 bases, with 15 bases remaining between them. Germline V lookup: CDR1 SGHAT, CDR2 FQNNGV. CDR3 sequence: CASSLGVSREAFF. CDR3 DNA: TGTGCCAGCAGCCTCGGGGTGTCCAGGGAAGCTTTCTTT.

The chain links TRBV4-2 to TRBJ1-1; perhaps TRBD1 as D (5 bases). CDR1 LGHNA and CDR2 YNFKEQ come from the germline V gene. V lost 0 bases to trimming and J lost 5 bases, with 13 bases between them. CDR3 length: 15 amino acids. The CDR3 DNA is TGTGCCAGCAGCCAAGATATTGGGGGAGGAACTGAAGCTTTCTTT. Translated, it gives CASSQDIGGGTEAFF.

In regard to this clone: This CDR3 is also generated by other DNA sequences in the sample. The chain is built from TRBV5-1 and TRBJ2-2; TRBD2 agrees at 14 bases. V trimming: 0 bases; J trimming: 5 bases; junction bases outside the gene matches: 6. The CDR3 extends over 18 amino acids. CDR1 and CDR2 from the germline V gene are SGHRS and YFSETQ. The CDR3 DNA sequence: TGCGCCAGCAGCTTGGAGGGGACTAGCGGGAGAGGGACCGGGGAGCTGTTTTTT. Protein product: CASSLEGTSGRGTGELFF. The whole variable domain, remainder taken from reference TRBV5-1 and TRBJ2-2, is KAGVTQTPRYLIKTRGQQVTLSCSPISGHRSVSWYQQTPGQGLQFLFEYFSETQRNKGNFPGRFSGRQFSNSRSEMNVSTLELGDSALYLCASSLEGTSGRGTGELFFGEGSRLTVL.

This clone was counted only a few times. The chain recombines TRBV10-1 with TRBJ1-3, with TRBD1 as a possible D gene (5 bases). The V gene lost 10 bases and the J gene lost 0 bases, with 28 bases spanning the gap. The CDR3 contains 19 residues. Germline CDR1 is WNHNN and CDR2 is SYGVQD (reference sequence). Here the CDR3 reads CATLTYRPISSGSGNTIYF. The DNA of the CDR3 is TGCGCCACCCTGACCTACAGGCCGATTTCTTCGGGCTCTGGAAACACCATATATTTT.

This clone was detected once. V gene TRBV18 combines with J gene TRBJ2-3; 10 bases are shared with TRBD2. Looked up from germline, CDR1 is KGHSH and CDR2 is LQKENI. V lost 5 bases to trimming and J lost 4 bases; unmatched junction nucleotides: 6. There are 15 residues in the CDR3. CDR3 loop: CASSSPSGGPDTQYF. CDR3 DNA: TGTGCCAGCTCATCGCCTAGCGGGGGTCCAGATACGCAGTATTTT.